These 16 T cell receptor beta chains were all obtained from the same sample, sequenced in a study of technical replicates of blood from several donors (dated by TCRdb to about 2017). Libraries came from the immunoSEQ multiplex PCR assay. TCRdb obtained this table from immuneACCESS and retained in-frame rearrangements with V and J assigned. These tables miss some clones; where compared with another copy, unresolved V genes account for less than half of the shortfall, and the remainder is unexplained. For this sample there are under 100,000 clones; approximately 96% appear just once. Clones ranked in the top ten supply 0.23% of the sample. The material sequenced was T cells isolated from PBMCs. The source is a human donor in good health.

CDR3 loop: CASGLILGQGNYEQYF. CDR3 bases: TGTGCTAGTGGTTTGATCTTGGGACAGGGGAACTACGAGCAGTACTTC. The chain combines TRBV12-5 with TRBJ2-7, with 10 bases that match TRBD1. The V gene's germline CDR1 is LGHNT and CDR2 FRNRAP. CDR3 size: 16 residues. Trimming removed 2 bases from V and 3 bases from J; junction bases left unmatched: 7.

This chain uses TRBV6-6 with TRBJ1-4; 7 bases match TRBD1. J lost 7 bases, V lost 5 bases, and 4 bases had no gene match. The germline CDR1 and CDR2 sequences are MNHNY and SVGAGI (reference sequence). The CDR3 totals 13 residues. CDR3 nucleotides: TGTGCCAGCAGTGACAGGGAAGGTGAAAAACTGTTTTTT. Amino acid sequence: CASSDREGEKLFF.

This CDR3 is CASSIGQGRPRAPSHEQYF. CDR3 nucleotides: TGTGCCAGCAGCATTGGACAGGGGAGGCCGAGGGCCCCATCCCACGAGCAGTACTTC. V usage is TRBV7-9 and J usage is TRBJ2-7; 9 bases fit TRBD1. The CDR3 is made up of 19 amino acids. Trimming removed 5 bases from V and 5 bases from J; junction bases left unmatched: 22. Per the germline V gene, CDR1 is SEHNR and CDR2 is FQNEAQ (reference sequence). The whole variable domain, filled in from reference TRBV7-9 and TRBJ2-7, reads DTGVSQNPRHKITKRGQNVTFRCDPISEHNRLYWYRQTLGQGPEFLTYFQNEAQLEKSRLLSDRFSAERPKGSFSTLEIQRTEQGDSAMYLCASSIGQGRPRAPSHEQYFGPGTRLTVT.

A single count supports this clone. The chain joins TRBV14 to TRBJ2-7; a possible D gene is TRBD1 (5 bases). Germline CDR1 and CDR2: SGHDN and FVKESK. V shed 4 bases and J shed 2 bases, with 15 bases lying between them. The CDR3 totals 15 residues. The CDR3 loop reads CASSPATVFTYEQYF. CDR3 nucleotide sequence: TGTGCCAGCAGCCCCGCGACAGTTTTCACCTACGAGCAGTACTTC.

This chain uses TRBV10-1 with TRBJ1-5; possibly TRBD1 for D (6 bases). The germline V and J ends were trimmed by 4 bases and 13 bases, with 17 bases remaining between them. The length of the CDR3 is 13 residues. Germline V gene lookup returns CDR1 WNHNN and CDR2 SYGVQD (reference sequence). CDR3 sequence reads: CASSAQPDRVQHF. CDR3 nucleotides: TGCGCCAGCAGTGCCCAGCCGGACAGAGTTCAGCATTTT.

This sequence joins TRBV6-5 and TRBJ2-3, with 7 bases aligning to TRBD2. The CDR3 is made up of 15 amino acids. Germline V CDR1 and CDR2: MNHEY, SVGAGI. J lost 2 bases, V lost 5 bases, and 7 bases had no gene match. CDR3 region: CASSPRTSNTDTQYF. The CDR3, as DNA: TGTGCCAGCAGTCCAAGGACTAGTAACACAGATACGCAGTATTTT.

V usage is TRBV18 and J usage is TRBJ2-3; 7 nucleotides align to TRBD1. The CDR3 has 16 residues. Germline V CDR1 and CDR2: KGHSH, LQKENI. V gave up 2 bases and J gave up 3 bases; unmatched junction bases: 8. CDR3 region: CASSPMRQGITDTQYF. The CDR3 coding sequence is TGTGCCAGCTCACCAATGCGACAGGGAATAACAGATACGCAGTATTTT.

The chain combines TRBV2 with TRBJ1-3, with D uncertain. Per the germline V gene, CDR1 is SNHLY and CDR2 is FYNNEI. The CDR3 runs to 13 residues. Trimming removed 6 bases at V and 4 bases at J, with 10 bases between. In DNA form, the CDR3 reads TGTGCCAGCAGGGGAGACGTCGGAAACACCATATATTTT. Translating gives CASRGDVGNTIYF.

V gene TRBV28 combines with J gene TRBJ2-2; D is possibly TRBD1 (7 bases). Germline V lookup: CDR1 MDHEN, CDR2 SYDVKM. V lost 3 bases to trimming and J lost 6 bases, with 20 bases between them. This CDR3 contains 17 residues. The CDR3 DNA sequence: TGTGCCAGCAGTTTGGGGGGACAGATCGGTGCCGCCGGGGAGCTGTTTTTT. Protein sequence: CASSLGGQIGAAGELFF.

This clone has just one count. The chain links TRBV7-9 to TRBJ2-7; 8 bases are a match to TRBD2. The CDR3 extends over 16 amino acids. Germline V CDR1 and CDR2: SEHNR, FQNEAQ (reference sequence). V shed 2 bases and J 1 base; nucleotides not matched to a gene: 7. The CDR3: CASSLYRGRRSYEQYF. As DNA, the CDR3 is TGTGCCAGCAGCTTATACCGCGGGAGGAGGTCCTACGAGCAGTACTTC. The full variable domain, its missing parts supplied by reference TRBV7-9 and TRBJ2-7, is DTGVSQNPRHKITKRGQNVTFRCDPISEHNRLYWYRQTLGQGPEFLTYFQNEAQLEKSRLLSDRFSAERPKGSFSTLEIQRTEQGDSAMYLCASSLYRGRRSYEQYFGPGTRLTVT.

The chain has TRBV7-2 and TRBJ2-3; 9 bases line up with TRBD2. This CDR3 is built from 15 residues. In germline, CDR1 is SGHTA, CDR2 FQGNSA. V shed 1 base, J shed 2 bases, and the junction held 1 base outside the gene matches. In DNA form, the CDR3 reads TGTGCCAGCAGCTTAGGGACTAGCGACACAGATACGCAGTATTTT. This gives the protein CASSLGTSDTDTQYF.

V and J are TRBV29-1 and TRBJ2-1; the D gene is possibly TRBD2 (5 bases). This CDR3 is 12 amino acids long. The V and J ends lost 4 bases and 4 bases respectively, with 8 bases between them. CDR1 is SQVTM and CDR2 is ANQGSEA in the germline V gene. CDR3 sequence reads: CSVGGGYNEQFF. The CDR3 coding sequence is TGCAGCGTTGGCGGCGGGTACAATGAGCAGTTCTTC.

The rearrangement links TRBV6-1 to TRBJ2-7, with D possibly matching TRBD1 (6 bases). The V and J ends lost 4 bases and 0 bases respectively, with 13 bases between them. Germline V lookup: CDR1 MNHNS, CDR2 SASEGT. The CDR3 has 15 amino acids. The CDR3 spells CASSGWQGISYEQYF. The CDR3 DNA is TGTGCCAGCAGTGGGTGGCAGGGGATCTCCTACGAGCAGTACTTC.

This clone was counted once. The gene calls are TRBV4-1 and TRBJ1-1; no clear D gene. Germline V gene data show CDR1 as MGHRA and CDR2 as YSYEKL. The CDR3 contains 13 residues. V was cut by 1 base and J by 0 bases, with 3 bases left in between. The chain's CDR3 is CASSQVMNTEAFF. In DNA, the CDR3 is TGCGCCAGCAGCCAAGTAATGAACACTGAAGCTTTCTTT.

The chain is built from TRBV28 and TRBJ2-7; the match to TRBD1 covers 11 bases. Germline V lookup: CDR1 MDHEN, CDR2 SYDVKM. V lost 6 bases to trimming and J lost 0 bases; unmatched junction nucleotides: 4. The length of the CDR3 is 15 residues. The CDR3 DNA reads TGTGCCAGCAGATCCGGGACAGGGGGCTCCTACGAGCAGTACTTC. This translates into CASRSGTGGSYEQYF.

This chain links TRBV7-9 with TRBJ2-7; 10 bases agree with TRBD1. The germline CDR1 and CDR2 sequences are SEHNR and FQNEAQ (reference sequence). The junction had 12 bases not matched to a gene; V was cut back by 5 bases and J by 5 bases. This CDR3 has 16 residues. The CDR3 is CASSPMGQGLIHEQYF. CDR3 DNA: TGTGCCAGCAGCCCAATGGGACAGGGGTTAATCCACGAGCAGTACTTC.